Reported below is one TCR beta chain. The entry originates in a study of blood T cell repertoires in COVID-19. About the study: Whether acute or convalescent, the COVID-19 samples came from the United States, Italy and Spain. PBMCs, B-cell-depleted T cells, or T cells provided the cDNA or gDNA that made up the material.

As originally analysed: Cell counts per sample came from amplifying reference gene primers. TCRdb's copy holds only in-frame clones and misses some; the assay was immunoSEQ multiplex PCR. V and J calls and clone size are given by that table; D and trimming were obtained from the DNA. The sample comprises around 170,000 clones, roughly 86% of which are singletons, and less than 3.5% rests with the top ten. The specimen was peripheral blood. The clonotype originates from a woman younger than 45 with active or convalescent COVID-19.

CDR3 sequence (DNA): TGTGCCAGCAGTTCCCCTCGGACAGGGAACTATGGCTACACCTTC. Translated: CASSSPRTGNYGYTF. This chain links TRBV6-5 with TRBJ1-2; 8 bases agree with TRBD1. The CDR3 totals 15 residues. V shed 4 bases and J 2 bases; nucleotides not matched to a gene: 6. The germline V gene has CDR1 MNHEY and CDR2 SVGAGI.